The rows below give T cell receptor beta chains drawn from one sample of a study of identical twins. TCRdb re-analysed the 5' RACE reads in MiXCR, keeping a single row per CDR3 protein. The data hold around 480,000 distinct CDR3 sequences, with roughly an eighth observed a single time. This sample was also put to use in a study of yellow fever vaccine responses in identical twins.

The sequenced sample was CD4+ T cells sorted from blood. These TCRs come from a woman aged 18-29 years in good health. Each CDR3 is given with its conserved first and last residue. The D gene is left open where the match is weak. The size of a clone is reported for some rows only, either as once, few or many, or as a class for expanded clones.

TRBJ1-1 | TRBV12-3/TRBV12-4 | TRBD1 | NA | CASSFRTGGGAFF | TGTGCCAGCAGTTTCAGGACAGGGGGTGGAGCTTTCTTT
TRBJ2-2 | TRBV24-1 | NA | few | CATSIVSGARTGELFF | TGTGCCACCAGTATCGTGTCGGGGGCAAGAACCGGGGAGCTGTTTTTT
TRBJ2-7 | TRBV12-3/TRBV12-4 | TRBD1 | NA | CASSLLGGRGREQYF | TGTGCCAGCAGTTTGTTAGGGGGCAGAGGTCGAGAGCAGTACTTC
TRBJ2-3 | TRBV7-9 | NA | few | CASSLGFFTGTDTQYF | TGTGCCAGCAGCTTAGGATTCTTTACGGGCACAGATACGCAGTATTTT
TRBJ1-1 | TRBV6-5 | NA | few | CASSYGPEVTEAFF | TGTGCCAGCAGTTACGGTCCCGAGGTCACTGAAGCTTTCTTT
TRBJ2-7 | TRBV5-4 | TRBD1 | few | CASSEFASGQATYEQYF | TGTGCCAGCAGCGAATTCGCCTCGGGACAGGCCACCTACGAGCAGTACTTC
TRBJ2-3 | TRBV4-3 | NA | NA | CASSQGTQADTQYF | TGCGCCAGCAGCCAAGGTACACAAGCAGATACGCAGTATTTT
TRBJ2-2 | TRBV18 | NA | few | CASSPFITDTGELFF | TGTGCCAGCTCACCATTTATAACAGACACCGGGGAGCTGTTTTTT
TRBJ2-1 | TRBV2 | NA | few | CASSGQLYNEQFF | TGTGCCAGCAGTGGACAGCTGTACAATGAGCAGTTCTTC
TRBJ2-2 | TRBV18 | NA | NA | CASSPGPNTGELFF | TGTGCCAGCTCACCCGGTCCGAACACCGGGGAGCTGTTTTTT
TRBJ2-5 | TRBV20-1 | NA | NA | CSASDPRVEGETQYF | TGCAGTGCTAGCGACCCGCGGGTGGAGGGGGAGACCCAGTACTTC
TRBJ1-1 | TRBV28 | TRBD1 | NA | CASSPSTGGFFTEAFF | TGTGCCAGCAGTCCCTCGACAGGGGGCTTTTTCACTGAAGCTTTCTTT
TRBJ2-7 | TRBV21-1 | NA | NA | CATPIQGGHSYEQYF | TGTGCCACCCCCATTCAGGGAGGGCACTCCTACGAGCAGTACTTC
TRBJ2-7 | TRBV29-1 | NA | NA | CSVRAGGGYEQYF | TGCAGCGTTCGGGCAGGGGGAGGTTACGAGCAGTACTTC
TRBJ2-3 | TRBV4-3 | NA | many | CASSQGVGGSAGSTDTQYF | TGCGCCAGCAGCCAAGGGGTAGGGGGTTCAGCGGGGAGCACAGATACGCAGTATTTT
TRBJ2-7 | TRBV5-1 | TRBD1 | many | CASGQTGGGYEQYF | TGCGCCAGCGGACAGACAGGGGGCGGTTACGAGCAGTACTTC
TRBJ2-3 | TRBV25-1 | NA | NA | CASSEWAGMGTDTQYF | TGTGCCAGCAGTGAATGGGCAGGGATGGGCACAGATACGCAGTATTTT
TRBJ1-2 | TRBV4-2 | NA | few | CASIPGRDRNYGYTF | TGTGCCAGCATACCGGGCAGGGATAGGAACTATGGCTACACCTTC
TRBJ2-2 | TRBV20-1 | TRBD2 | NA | CSARIAGAVTGELFF | TGCAGTGCTAGAATAGCGGGAGCCGTCACCGGGGAGCTGTTTTTT
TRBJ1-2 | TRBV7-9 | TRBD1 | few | CASERRQGVVGYTF | TGTGCCAGCGAGCGAAGACAGGGGGTTGTTGGCTACACCTTC
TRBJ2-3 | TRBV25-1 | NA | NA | CASSDLTSTDTQYF | TGTGCCAGCAGTGATCTGACTAGCACAGATACGCAGTATTTT
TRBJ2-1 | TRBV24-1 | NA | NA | CATSDQGGGYNEQFF | TGTGCCACCAGTGATCAGGGTGGGGGCTACAATGAGCAGTTCTTC
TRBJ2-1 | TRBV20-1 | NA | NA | CSARDTGGVAYNEQFF | TGCAGTGCTAGAGATACTGGGGGAGTGGCCTACAATGAGCAGTTCTTC
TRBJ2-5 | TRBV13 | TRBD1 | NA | CASSPQPGTGTQETQYF | TGTGCCAGCAGCCCCCAACCCGGGACAGGGACCCAAGAGACCCAGTACTTC
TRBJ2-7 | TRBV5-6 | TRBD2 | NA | CASSLNIRRGDHYEQYF | TGTGCCAGCAGCTTAAATATCCGACGGGGGGACCACTACGAGCAGTACTTC
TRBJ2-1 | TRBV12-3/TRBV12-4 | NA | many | CASSLLNYNEQFF | TGTGCCAGCAGTTTACTGAACTACAATGAGCAGTTCTTC
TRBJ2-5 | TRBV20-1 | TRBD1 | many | CSAGVGTGSETQYF | TGCAGTGCTGGAGTTGGGACAGGGTCAGAGACCCAGTACTTC
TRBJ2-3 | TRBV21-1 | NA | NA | CASSKAGGLSIPDGTQYF | TGTGCCAGCAGCAAAGCAGGGGGACTCTCTATCCCTGATGGTACGCAGTATTTT
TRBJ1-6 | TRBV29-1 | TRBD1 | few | CSVRTGNNSPLHF | TGCAGCGTCAGGACAGGGAATAATTCACCCCTCCACTTT
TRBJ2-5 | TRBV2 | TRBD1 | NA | CASSEGRTGYFGETQYF | TGTGCCAGCAGTGAAGGTCGGACAGGGTATTTCGGAGAGACCCAGTACTTC
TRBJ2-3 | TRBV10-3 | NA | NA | CAISGQPITDTQYF | TGTGCCATCAGTGGACAGCCGATCACAGATACGCAGTATTTT
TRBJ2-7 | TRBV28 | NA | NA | CASSRRRTEQYF | TGTGCCAGCAGTAGACGTAGAACCGAGCAGTACTTC
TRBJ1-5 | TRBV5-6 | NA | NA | CASSFRGIGNQPQHF | TGTGCCAGCAGCTTTCGGGGTATCGGCAATCAGCCCCAGCATTTT
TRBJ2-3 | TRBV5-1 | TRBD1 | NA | CASSSSTGGGTDTQYF | TGCGCCAGCAGCTCTTCGACAGGGGGCGGCACAGATACGCAGTATTTT
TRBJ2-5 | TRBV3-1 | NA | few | CASSRIGRFQETQYF | TGTGCCAGCAGCCGAATCGGACGTTTCCAAGAGACCCAGTACTTC
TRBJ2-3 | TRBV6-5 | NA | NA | CASSKGTVNTDTQYF | TGTGCCAGCAGTAAGGGGACTGTGAACACAGATACGCAGTATTTT
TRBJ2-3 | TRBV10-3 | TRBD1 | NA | CAIRQGALTDTQYF | TGTGCCATCAGGCAGGGGGCCCTCACAGATACGCAGTATTTT
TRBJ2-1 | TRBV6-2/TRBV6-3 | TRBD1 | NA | CASSYASKTAGTGNNNEQFF | TGTGCCAGCAGTTACGCCTCCAAAACGGCCGGGACAGGGAATAACAATGAGCAGTTCTTC
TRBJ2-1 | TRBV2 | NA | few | CASRDSGRLF | TGTGCCAGCAGAGACAGTGGCCGGCTCTTC
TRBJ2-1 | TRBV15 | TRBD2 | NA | CATSARGGGGTYNEQFF | TGTGCCACCAGCGCTCGCGGGGGCGGGGGGACATACAATGAGCAGTTCTTC
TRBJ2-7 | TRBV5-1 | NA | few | CASSLDSNSYEQYF | TGCGCCAGCAGCTTGGACAGCAATTCCTACGAGCAGTACTTC
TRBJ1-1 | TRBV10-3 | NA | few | CAIGHVMDTEAFF | TGTGCCATCGGGCATGTGATGGACACTGAAGCTTTCTTT
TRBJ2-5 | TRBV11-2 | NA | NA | CASSLVRTGLRGGETQYF | TGTGCCAGCAGCTTAGTTCGAACCGGGCTAAGGGGCGGGGAGACCCAGTACTTC
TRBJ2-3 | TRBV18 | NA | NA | CASSPPYTDRQYF | TGTGCCAGCTCACCACCCTACACAGATAGGCAGTATTTT
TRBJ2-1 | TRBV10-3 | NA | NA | CAISGGGVSSYNEQFF | TGTGCCATCAGTGGGGGCGGAGTGAGCTCCTACAATGAGCAGTTCTTC
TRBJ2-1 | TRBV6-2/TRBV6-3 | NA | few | CASSYSRGGAEEQFF | TGTGCCAGCAGTTACTCGCGTGGGGGGGCAGAAGAGCAGTTCTTC
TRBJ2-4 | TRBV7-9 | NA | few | CASSLDWGSIQYF | TGTGCCAGCAGCTTAGATTGGGGTAGCATTCAGTACTTC
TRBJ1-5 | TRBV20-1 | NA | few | CSATYISGHNQPQHF | TGCAGTGCTACCTACATTTCAGGACACAATCAGCCCCAGCATTTT
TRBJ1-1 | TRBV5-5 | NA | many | CASSLATVNTEAFF | TGTGCCAGCAGCTTGGCCACGGTGAACACTGAAGCTTTCTTT
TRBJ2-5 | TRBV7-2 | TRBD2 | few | CASSQAGVETQYF | TGTGCCAGCAGCCAAGCGGGGGTGGAGACCCAGTACTTC
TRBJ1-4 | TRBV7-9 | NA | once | CASSFTGGTPNEKLFF | TGTGCCAGCAGCTTTACTGGGGGCACCCCTAATGAAAAACTGTTTTTT
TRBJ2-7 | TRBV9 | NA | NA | CASSAKPGSYEQYF | TGTGCCAGCAGCGCAAAACCGGGTTCCTACGAGCAGTACTTC
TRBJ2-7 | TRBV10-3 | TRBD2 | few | CAIRASGDSSYEQYF | TGTGCCATCAGGGCTAGCGGGGACAGCTCCTACGAGCAGTACTTC
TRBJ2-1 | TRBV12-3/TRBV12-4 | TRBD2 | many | CASSLARLANEQFF | TGTGCCAGCAGTTTAGCCCGACTAGCCAATGAGCAGTTCTTC
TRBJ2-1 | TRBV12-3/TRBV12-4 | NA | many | CASSQNQVNPYNEQFF | TGTGCCAGCAGCCAGAATCAGGTGAACCCCTACAATGAGCAGTTCTTC
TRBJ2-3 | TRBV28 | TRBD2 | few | CASSTTSGLAGVSDTQYF | TGTGCCAGCAGTACTACGTCGGGACTAGCGGGAGTATCAGATACGCAGTATTTT
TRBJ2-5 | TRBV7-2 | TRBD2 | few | CASSSSSGRVRETQYF | TGTGCCAGCAGCTCCTCTAGCGGGAGGGTCAGAGAGACCCAGTACTTC
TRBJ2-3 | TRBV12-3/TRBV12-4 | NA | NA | CASSFWRAMSTDTQYF | TGTGCCAGCAGTTTCTGGAGGGCTATGAGCACAGATACGCAGTATTTT
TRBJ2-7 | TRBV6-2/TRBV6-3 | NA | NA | CASTRDTSYEQYF | TGTGCCAGCACCAGGGACACCTCCTACGAGCAGTACTTC
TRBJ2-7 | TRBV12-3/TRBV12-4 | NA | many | CASSLEEGPYEQYF | TGTGCCAGCAGTTTAGAGGAGGGGCCGTACGAGCAGTACTTC